This section outlines one T cell receptor (beta chain) sequence together with its context. Its antigen is still unknown. The sample belongs to a study of T-cell reconstitution after alpha-beta-depleted transplantation in children. Regarding the study as a whole: After transplant, at about two months, alpha-beta T cells were reportedly derived from several hundred expanded graft clones. Recipient T cells and thymic progenitors that survived were the source of the high TCRbeta diversity seen at day 60 in some patients. A year had passed since transplant, and T-cell counts and diversity by then came mostly from newly produced T cells.

Germline V gene sequence: CDR1 MNHEY, CDR2 SMNVEV (reference sequence). This CDR3 has 15 amino acids. Trimming cost V 5 bases and J 2 bases; bases outside gene matches: 6. Unique molecular identifiers were built into the TCRbeta library. TCRdb called the PCR reads again in MiXCR, with one record for every CDR3 protein. The data hold approximately 800,000 distinct CDR3 sequences, with less than 20% observed a single time. The chain couples TRBV27 to TRBJ2-1; 7 nucleotides agree with TRBD2. This sequence was found in a male patient between 10 and 17 years old who had a stem cell transplant for acute lymphoblastic leukemia, so the T cells may come from the graft donor. The sample here was PBMCs, mostly from graft donor cells, taken 360 days after TCRalphabeta/CD19-depleted stem cell transplant. The CDR3 sequence: CASSPRLAPYNEQFF. CDR3 bases: TGTGCCAGCAGTCCCCGACTAGCCCCCTACAATGAGCAGTTCTTC.